The present TCR beta chain was sequenced within a study of blood T cell repertoires in COVID-19. Source study methods: By means of reference gene primer amplification, nucleated cell counts were estimated. The assay was immunoSEQ multiplex PCR, and TCRdb's table has in-frame clones only and misses some. That table furnishes V, J and clone size, whereas the DNA furnished D and trimming. The repertoire holds 100,000 or so clones, with over 85% as singletons. V gave up 9 bases and J gave up 1 base; unmatched junction bases: 7. CDR1 and CDR2 (germline): LNHDA, SQIVND (reference sequence). The CDR3 is made up of 14 amino acids.

This clonotype was obtained from a woman in her forties or fifties with COVID-19, enrolled during active disease. The chain has TRBV19 and TRBJ1-1; TRBD1 aligns across 8 bases. The specimen was peripheral blood. The CDR3 region has the DNA TGTGCCAGCAGAGGGGACAGGCAGAACACTGAAGCTTTCTTT. It translates to CASRGDRQNTEAFF.